This T cell receptor (beta chain) was found in a study of T cell responses to AZD1222 COVID-19 vaccine. CDR3 size: 15 residues. Germline V lookup: CDR1 ENHRY, CDR2 SYGVKD. The V and J ends lost 0 bases and 7 bases respectively, with 13 bases between them. General study findings and limits: Baseline antibody screening turned up just a handful of seropositive AZD1222 recipients. Distributed over spike, vaccine-associated CD4 TCRs predominated at 160-218 and 743-854. Increases in Spike-specific TCR breadth and depth were seen after two AZD1222 doses.

Generated by immunoSEQ multiplex PCR, the TCRdb table keeps only in-frame clones and is missing some. The table lists about 150,000 clones, around 85% of them singletons. Details on this clone: No antigen is known for it.

Specimen: peripheral blood, collected after recovery from COVID-19. This sequence originates from an adult who had recovered from COVID-19. The genes are TRBV10-3 and TRBJ1-5; unclear D gene. CDR3 in DNA: TGTGCCATCAGTGAGTCCATCCAGGTGGACCAGCCCCAGCATTTT. It is translated as CAISESIQVDQPQHF.